There are a few counts of the clone carrying this T cell receptor (beta chain). Authors' processing steps: Using reference gene primer amplification, nucleated cell counts were estimated. Profiled with immunoSEQ multiplex PCR; TCRdb holds only in-frame clones, not every one. The V and J calls and clone size are taken from that table; D and trimming were inferred from the DNA. Here the sample spans around 53,000 clones, about three quarters being singletons. The ends lost 6 bases at V and 6 bases at J; junction bases unmatched: 4. The CDR3 has 12 residues. Germline V gene lookup returns CDR1 KGHSH and CDR2 LQKENI. The data belong to a study of blood T cell repertoires in COVID-19. Study-level background: COVID-19 samples from acute and convalescent phases originated in the United States, Italy and Spain. T cells, B-cell-depleted T cells, or PBMCs supplied cDNA or gDNA.

The chain couples TRBV18 to TRBJ1-1; the match to TRBD1 covers 7 bases. The sequence was collected from a man in his sixties or seventies with active or convalescent COVID-19. The sequenced sample consisted of peripheral blood. The CDR3 DNA is TGTGCCAGCTCGTTCGACAGGGCTGAAGCTTTCTTT. It translates to CASSFDRAEAFF.